The clone carrying this T cell receptor beta chain appeared many times. Its antigen is currently unknown. J lost 4 bases, V lost 4 bases, and 12 bases had no gene match. CDR1 is SGHRS and CDR2 is YFSETQ in the germline V gene. CDR3 size: 18 residues. These data are taken from a study of T-cell reconstitution after alpha-beta-depleted transplantation in children. Regarding the study as a whole: Approximately two months post-transplant, alpha-beta T cells reportedly originated from several hundred expanded graft clones. Some patients showed high day-60 TCRbeta diversity, which derived from surviving recipient T cells and thymic progenitors. T-cell numbers and diversity one year post-transplant derived largely from freshly generated T cells.

The library targeted TCRbeta and was prepared with unique molecular identifiers. From the PCR reads, TCRdb called clonotypes with MiXCR, one entry per CDR3 protein. Counted here are a few hundred thousand distinct CDR3 sequences, 10% to 15% occurring once; the ten biggest clones make up around 2.2%. The material was PBMCs, mostly from graft donor cells, obtained 360 days after TCRalphabeta/CD19-depleted stem cell transplant. The V gene is TRBV5-1, the J gene TRBJ2-2, with 11 bases that match TRBD1. The TCR was taken from a male patient younger than 18 who had a stem cell transplant for acute myeloid leukemia, so the T cells may come from the graft donor. CDR3 sequence: CASSGRDRGFPGTGELFF. CDR3 DNA sequence: TGCGCCAGCAGCGGCCGGGACAGGGGGTTTCCAGGCACCGGGGAGCTGTTTTTT.